Below, one T cell receptor (beta chain) is given with its context. The entry originates in a study of blood T cell repertoires in COVID-19. The CDR3 is 12 residues long. Germline loops: CDR1 GTSNPN, CDR2 SVGIG (reference sequence). J gave up 12 bases and V 2 bases, and 6 bases lay outside the gene matches. Methods used by the authors: Amplification with reference gene primers provided the estimates of nucleated cell counts. Clones were sequenced by immunoSEQ multiplex PCR, and TCRdb holds only the in-frame ones, with some missing. V and J calls and clone size are given by that table; D and trimming were obtained from the DNA. This table has about 180,000 clones, about nine tenths appearing once.

This clonotype was sampled from a man aged 18 to 29 who had recovered from COVID-19. The specimen sequenced was peripheral blood. The genes are TRBV30 and TRBJ1-3; 8 bases align to TRBD1. CDR3 DNA: TGTGCCTGGAGTCCCCGGACAGGGATCATATATTTT. Its protein product is CAWSPRTGIIYF.